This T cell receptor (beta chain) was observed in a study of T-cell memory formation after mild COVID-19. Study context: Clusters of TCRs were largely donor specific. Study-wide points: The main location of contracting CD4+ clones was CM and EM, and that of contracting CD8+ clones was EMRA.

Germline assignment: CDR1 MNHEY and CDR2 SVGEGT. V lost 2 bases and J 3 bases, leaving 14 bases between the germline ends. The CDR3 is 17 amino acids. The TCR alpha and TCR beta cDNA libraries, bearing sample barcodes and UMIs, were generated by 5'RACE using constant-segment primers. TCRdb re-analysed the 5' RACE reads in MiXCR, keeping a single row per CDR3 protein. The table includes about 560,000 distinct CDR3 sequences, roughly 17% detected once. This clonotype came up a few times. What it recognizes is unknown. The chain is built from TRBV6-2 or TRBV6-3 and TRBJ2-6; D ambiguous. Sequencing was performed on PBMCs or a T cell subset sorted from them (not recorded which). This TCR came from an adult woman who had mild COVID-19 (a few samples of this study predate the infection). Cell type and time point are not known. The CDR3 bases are TGTGCCAGCAGTTACGTTCTAGTGGCGGTTGGGGCCAACGTCCTGACTTTC. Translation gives CASSYVLVAVGANVLTF.